The subject of this entry is one TCR beta chain. The CDR3 spans 15 residues. Trimming left V 4 bases short and J 7 bases short, with 19 bases between. CDR1 SGHTA and CDR2 FQGNSA come from the germline V gene. This sample is drawn from a study of response to subunit inactivated influenza vaccine. TCRdb reanalysed the RT-PCR reads using MiXCR and keeps one entry per CDR3 protein. Counted here are 600,000 to 700,000 distinct CDR3 sequences, 12% to 15% occurring once; the ten biggest clones make up 7.6%. V and J are TRBV7-2 and TRBJ2-5; possible D gene TRBD1, 6 bases. The source was PBMCs from blood, collected approximately 15 days before vaccination. The receptor was isolated from a middle-aged man who received an inactivated influenza vaccine. The CDR3: CASSSRDTFAGTQYF. The DNA for the CDR3 is TGTGCCAGCAGCTCCCGGGACACCTTCGCGGGGACCCAGTACTTC.